A single sample gave rise to the 18 T cell receptor beta chains below, sequenced in a study of PD-L1 blockade in urothelial cancer. This sample's time point: pretreatment peripheral blood. Generated by immunoSEQ multiplex PCR, the TCRdb table keeps only in-frame clones and is missing some. The sample lists around 70,000 clones; about four fifths were seen once. The source was PBMCs, collected around atezolizumab (anti-PD-L1) treatment. These receptors were taken from a woman in her seventies with urothelial cancer.

J is TRBJ2-1 and V is TRBV4-1; 8 bases are a match to TRBD2. Germline loops: CDR1 MGHRA, CDR2 YSYEKL. The CDR3 consists of 15 residues. Trimming removed 1 base from V and 7 bases from J; junction bases left unmatched: 6. The CDR3 DNA follows: TGCGCCAGCAGCCAAGTACCGGGGGGGCTGAATGAGCAGTTCTTC. Encoded protein: CASSQVPGGLNEQFF.

The CDR3 nucleotides read TGTGCCTGGGGAACCAAACACGGGACAGGGAATGAAAAACTGTTTTTT. Amino acids: CAWGTKHGTGNEKLFF. The rearrangement uses TRBV30 and TRBJ1-4; 9 positions match TRBD1. CDR1 and CDR2 (germline): GTSNPN, SVGIG (reference sequence). This CDR3 is 16 amino acids long. The trim removed 5 bases at V and 5 bases at J, leaving 12 bases unmatched.

V gene TRBV4-1 combines with J gene TRBJ1-4; perhaps TRBD1 as D (5 bases). CDR3 length equals 18 residues. Germline V gene data show CDR1 as MGHRA and CDR2 as YSYEKL. V gave up 3 bases and J gave up 3 bases, with 20 bases separating them. The CDR3, as DNA: TGCGCCAGCAGCCATCCTCAGTGGGGGGTACGAGCTAATGAAAAACTGTTTTTT. It is translated as CASSHPQWGVRANEKLFF.

The chain uses TRBV18 and TRBJ1-5; TRBD1 is a possible D gene (6 bases). With 4 bases removed from V and 2 bases from J, the gap between germline ends came to 15 bases. Germline V CDR1 and CDR2: KGHSH, LQKENI. The CDR3 sequence is 16 residues long. CDR3 protein: CASSLPGGGGNQPQHF. The DNA of the CDR3 is TGTGCCAGCTCACTCCCCGGGGGGGGCGGCAATCAGCCCCAGCATTTT.

The V call is TRBV12-5, the J call TRBJ2-1, with a tentative D call TRBD1 (6 bases). Trimming cost V 6 bases and J 8 bases, with 17 bases left between them. The CDR3 is made up of 14 amino acids. Per germline, CDR1 LGHNT and CDR2 FRNRAP. CDR3 bases: TGTGCTAGTGGACCCGGACAGCTATGGGATGAGCAGTTCTTC. It yields the protein CASGPGQLWDEQFF.

This clone was seen only once. The CDR3 protein is CASSFGDIRAEAFF. DNA for the CDR3: TGTGCCAGCAGTTTCGGCGATATACGGGCTGAAGCTTTCTTT. The chain combines TRBV6-6 with TRBJ1-1; no reliable D call. CDR3 length equals 14 residues. Trimming stripped 4 bases from V and 6 bases from J, with 15 bases between. Germline CDR1 MNHNY, CDR2 SVGAGI (reference sequence).

V and J are TRBV6-6 and TRBJ2-7, with 11 bases identical to TRBD2. The CDR3 consists of 15 residues. The germline CDR1 and CDR2 sequences are MNHNY and SVGAGI (reference sequence). V lost 7 bases to trimming and J lost 3 bases; unmatched junction nucleotides: 8. CDR3: CASTGTSGADYEQYF. The CDR3 coding sequence is TGTGCCAGCACGGGGACTAGCGGAGCCGACTACGAGCAGTACTTC.

This clone was detected only once. CDR3 sequence: CASSLGSTVGNIQYF. The CDR3 nucleotides read TGCGCCAGCAGCTTGGGCTCAACAGTCGGAAACATTCAGTACTTC. The chain links TRBV5-1 to TRBJ2-4, with D uncertain. Trimming left V 0 bases short and J 6 bases short, with 13 bases between. The germline gives CDR1 SGHRS, CDR2 YFSETQ. The CDR3 has 15 amino acids.

The chain joins TRBV4-2 to TRBJ1-1; 8 bases line up with TRBD1. The V gene end was trimmed by 0 bases and the J gene end by 0 bases; junction bases not matched to a gene: 6. In germline, CDR1 is LGHNA, CDR2 YNFKEQ. The CDR3 sequence is 17 residues long. The CDR3, as DNA: TGTGCCAGCAGCCAAGAGGGGCAGGGGGCCATGAACACTGAAGCTTTCTTT. Translated: CASSQEGQGAMNTEAFF.

The gene calls are TRBV5-1 and TRBJ2-2; 11 bases fit TRBD2. Germline CDR1 is SGHRS and CDR2 is YFSETQ. The CDR3 loop spans 19 amino acids. With V trimmed by 2 bases and J by 1 base, 10 bases remained unmatched. The CDR3 DNA follows: TGCGCCAGCAGCTTCCTGTCTAGCGGGAGGCGTGGGAACACCGGGGAGCTGTTTTTT. Its translation: CASSFLSSGRRGNTGELFF.

CDR3 amino acids: CASSLTGENSEKLFF. The CDR3 region has the DNA TGTGCCAGCAGCCTAACAGGGGAGAATTCTGAAAAACTGTTTTTT. The V gene is TRBV4-2, the J gene TRBJ1-4, with 7 positions matching TRBD1. Trimming at V came to 4 bases and at J to 7 bases, leaving 9 bases not matched to a gene. This CDR3 has 15 amino acids. CDR1 is LGHNA and CDR2 is YNFKEQ in the germline V gene.

The chain has TRBV10-1 and TRBJ2-7; TRBD2 agrees at 12 bases. J lost 4 bases, V lost 2 bases, and 6 bases had no gene match. Looked up from germline, CDR1 is WNHNN and CDR2 is SYGVQD (reference sequence). The CDR3 extends over 16 amino acids. The CDR3 protein is CASSEKGLAGSYEQYF. In nucleotides, the CDR3 is TGCGCCAGCAGTGAGAAGGGACTAGCGGGTTCATACGAGCAGTACTTC.

Many counts were recorded for this clone. The chain's CDR3 is CASSPGRGIQETQYF. Here the CDR3 DNA reads TGCGCCAGCAGCCCGGGAAGGGGGATACAAGAGACCCAGTACTTC. The rearrangement links TRBV4-3 to TRBJ2-5; D might be TRBD1 (6 bases). CDR3 length equals 15 residues. The V end was cut by 4 bases, the J end by 2 bases, with 14 bases between. Germline V gene lookup returns CDR1 LGHNA and CDR2 YSLEER.

The chain carries TRBV5-6 and TRBJ1-2; 10 bases are a match to TRBD1. This CDR3 is 16 amino acids long. Germline trimming cut 4 bases from V and 2 bases from J; bases unmatched to any gene: 8. The germline V gene has CDR1 SGHDT and CDR2 YYEEEE. The CDR3 nucleotides are TGTGCCAGCAGCCCAGCCCGGGGACAGGGGAACTATGGCTACACCTTC. Encoded protein: CASSPARGQGNYGYTF.

DNA of the CDR3: TGTGCCAGCACCACGGACAGGGCCCGTCCAGATACGCAGTATTTT. It is translated as CASTTDRARPDTQYF. V gene TRBV2 combines with J gene TRBJ2-3; 8 bases line up with TRBD1. Trimming removed 7 bases from V and 4 bases from J; junction bases left unmatched: 10. Per germline, CDR1 SNHLY and CDR2 FYNNEI. The CDR3 runs to 15 residues.

The chain combines TRBV7-2 with TRBJ2-3; TRBD2 might be the D (6 bases). V shed 5 bases and J shed 1 base, with 13 bases lying between them. Germline V CDR1 and CDR2: SGHTA, FQGNSA. The CDR3 length is 15 residues. In DNA, the CDR3 is TGTGCCAGCAGCCCCGGACTAAGCGGCACAGATACGCAGTATTTT. Its protein product is CASSPGLSGTDTQYF.

The chain joins TRBV5-4 to TRBJ2-1; 11 nucleotides line up with TRBD2. V was clipped by 0 bases and J by 7 bases; unmatched bases: 3. The V gene's germline CDR1 is SGHNT and CDR2 YYREEE (reference sequence). CDR3 size: 15 residues. CDR3 DNA sequence: TGTGCCAGCAGCTTGGTAGCGGGAGGGGTGAATGAGCAGTTCTTC. Protein product: CASSLVAGGVNEQFF.

The V call is TRBV11-2, the J call TRBJ2-5; TRBD1 agrees at 12 bases. Germline CDR1 reads SGHAT; CDR2 reads FQNNGV. The V and J ends lost 9 bases and 4 bases, in that order; junction bases with no gene match: 12. This CDR3 comprises 16 residues. The chain's CDR3 is CASRGGDRGLTETQYF. As DNA, the CDR3 is TGTGCCAGTCGGGGAGGGGACAGGGGGCTGACAGAGACCCAGTACTTC.